Listed below are T cell receptor beta chains from one sample, sequenced in a study of blood T cells in healthy people across ages. TCRdb redid the calling of the 5' RACE reads with MiXCR, one entry per CDR3 protein. The sample has around 500,000 distinct CDR3 sequences; 40% to 55% are singletons. The material sequenced was blood. The receptor set was obtained from an elderly man in good health. Both conserved end residues are part of each CDR3. D genes are given only for firm matches. Clone size is stated in some rows and not others, as once, few, many or a class when expanded.

clone_size: -; d_call: TRBD1; v_call: TRBV20-1; j_call: TRBJ1-1; cdr3_aa: CSATGTAVNTEAFF; cdr3_nt: TGCAGTGCTACCGGGACAGCGGTGAACACTGAAGCTTTCTTT
clone_size: few; d_call: -; v_call: TRBV4-1; j_call: TRBJ1-5; cdr3_aa: CASSNAVGTPGQPQHF; cdr3_nt: TGCGCCAGCAGCAACGCGGTGGGCACACCGGGGCAGCCCCAGCATTTT
clone_size: -; d_call: TRBD1; v_call: TRBV18; j_call: TRBJ1-2; cdr3_aa: CASSPSAGTGDGYTF; cdr3_nt: TGTGCCAGCTCTCCAAGCGCCGGGACAGGAGATGGCTACACCTTC
clone_size: -; d_call: -; v_call: TRBV6-5; j_call: TRBJ1-1; cdr3_aa: CASSIRGNTEAFF; cdr3_nt: TGTGCCAGTTCAATCCGAGGGAACACTGAAGCTTTCTTT
clone_size: -; d_call: TRBD2; v_call: TRBV12-3/TRBV12-4; j_call: TRBJ2-1; cdr3_aa: CASSGLGGYNEQFF; cdr3_nt: TGTGCCAGCAGCGGACTAGGTGGCTACAATGAGCAGTTCTTC
clone_size: -; d_call: TRBD2; v_call: TRBV20-1; j_call: TRBJ2-7; cdr3_aa: CSARPGLAVYEQYF; cdr3_nt: TGCAGTGCTAGACCCGGACTAGCGGTCTACGAGCAGTACTTC
clone_size: -; d_call: TRBD2; v_call: TRBV27; j_call: TRBJ2-1; cdr3_aa: CASSPTSGSVNEQFF; cdr3_nt: TGTGCCAGCAGTCCAACTAGCGGGTCCGTCAATGAGCAGTTCTTC
clone_size: -; d_call: TRBD1; v_call: TRBV30; j_call: TRBJ2-3; cdr3_aa: CAWSGRTGHTDTQYF; cdr3_nt: TGTGCCTGGAGTGGAAGGACAGGGCACACAGATACGCAGTATTTT
clone_size: -; d_call: -; v_call: TRBV29-1; j_call: TRBJ1-1; cdr3_aa: CSVETRQMNTEAFF; cdr3_nt: TGCAGCGTTGAAACAAGACAGATGAACACTGAAGCTTTCTTT
clone_size: few; d_call: TRBD2; v_call: TRBV9; j_call: TRBJ2-1; cdr3_aa: CASSGTSGGANEQFF; cdr3_nt: TGTGCCAGCAGTGGGACTAGCGGGGGGGCCAATGAGCAGTTCTTC
clone_size: few; d_call: TRBD2; v_call: TRBV20-1; j_call: TRBJ2-1; cdr3_aa: CSSLVASGRISGEQFF; cdr3_nt: TGCAGTTCCCTAGTCGCTAGCGGGAGGATAAGCGGTGAGCAGTTCTTC
clone_size: few; d_call: -; v_call: TRBV15; j_call: TRBJ2-7; cdr3_aa: CATSRDLEVGVYEQYF; cdr3_nt: TGTGCCACCAGCAGAGACTTGGAGGTTGGGGTCTACGAGCAGTACTTC
clone_size: -; d_call: TRBD2; v_call: TRBV29-1; j_call: TRBJ2-5; cdr3_aa: CSVRTSTIEAYF; cdr3_nt: TGCAGCGTACGGACTAGCACCATCGAAGCGTACTTC
clone_size: -; d_call: TRBD2; v_call: TRBV20-1; j_call: TRBJ2-5; cdr3_aa: CSAILAGQHNEQYF; cdr3_nt: TGCAGTGCTATACTAGCGGGGCAGCACAATGAGCAGTACTTC
clone_size: -; d_call: -; v_call: TRBV12-3/TRBV12-4; j_call: TRBJ1-5; cdr3_aa: CASRGGGRMNQPQHF; cdr3_nt: TGTGCCAGCAGAGGTGGGGGGCGGATGAATCAGCCCCAGCATTTT
clone_size: -; d_call: -; v_call: TRBV12-3/TRBV12-4; j_call: TRBJ1-2; cdr3_aa: CASTLSQGSGYTF; cdr3_nt: TGTGCCAGCACTCTTTCTCAGGGCAGTGGCTACACCTTC
clone_size: -; d_call: -; v_call: TRBV5-1; j_call: TRBJ2-3; cdr3_aa: CASSLGSPRDTQYF; cdr3_nt: TGCGCCAGCAGCTTAGGGTCTCCGAGAGATACGCAGTATTTT
clone_size: -; d_call: TRBD2; v_call: TRBV20-1; j_call: TRBJ2-5; cdr3_aa: CSARDLKPGLAGEETQYF; cdr3_nt: TGCAGTGCTAGAGACTTAAAACCGGGACTAGCGGGGGAAGAGACCCAGTACTTC
clone_size: few; d_call: TRBD1; v_call: TRBV7-9; j_call: TRBJ2-4; cdr3_aa: CASSPTGASAKNIQYF; cdr3_nt: TGTGCCAGCAGCCCGACAGGGGCTTCAGCCAAAAACATTCAGTACTTC
clone_size: -; d_call: TRBD2; v_call: TRBV9; j_call: TRBJ2-1; cdr3_aa: CASARRAGEENEQFF; cdr3_nt: TGTGCCAGCGCACGGAGAGCGGGAGAGGAAAATGAGCAGTTCTTC
clone_size: -; d_call: -; v_call: TRBV6-6; j_call: TRBJ2-4; cdr3_aa: CATANSLAKSTQYF; cdr3_nt: TGTGCCACCGCAAATAGTCTAGCCAAAAGCACTCAGTACTTC
clone_size: once; d_call: TRBD1; v_call: TRBV5-1; j_call: TRBJ1-2; cdr3_aa: CASSSAETGGVYGYTF; cdr3_nt: TGCGCCAGCAGCTCCGCCGAGACAGGGGGCGTCTATGGCTACACCTTC
clone_size: many; d_call: TRBD2; v_call: TRBV11-3; j_call: TRBJ2-1; cdr3_aa: CASSPRKQSGGADEQFF; cdr3_nt: TGTGCCAGCAGCCCGCGGAAACAAAGCGGGGGGGCTGACGAGCAGTTCTTC
clone_size: -; d_call: -; v_call: TRBV5-1; j_call: TRBJ2-1; cdr3_aa: CASSVRPGLQYNEQFF; cdr3_nt: TGCGCCAGCAGCGTAAGACCGGGACTCCAATACAATGAGCAGTTCTTC
clone_size: few; d_call: -; v_call: TRBV4-2; j_call: TRBJ2-6; cdr3_aa: CASSQVGGSAGANVLTF; cdr3_nt: TGTGCCAGCAGCCAAGTAGGAGGGTCTGCTGGGGCCAACGTCCTGACTTTC
clone_size: once; d_call: -; v_call: TRBV4-3; j_call: TRBJ1-1; cdr3_aa: CASSQARTAGDTEAFF; cdr3_nt: TGCGCCAGCAGCCAAGCCAGGACAGCCGGGGACACTGAAGCTTTCTTT
clone_size: -; d_call: -; v_call: TRBV29-1; j_call: TRBJ2-1; cdr3_aa: CSVVGGVEQFF; cdr3_nt: TGCAGCGTTGTAGGCGGGGTTGAGCAGTTCTTC
clone_size: few; d_call: TRBD1; v_call: TRBV7-7; j_call: TRBJ2-3; cdr3_aa: CASSLGTGGGDTQYF; cdr3_nt: TGTGCTAGCAGCTTGGGGACAGGGGGTGGAGATACGCAGTATTTT
clone_size: -; d_call: -; v_call: TRBV11-2; j_call: TRBJ2-5; cdr3_aa: CASSRDRQTDTQYFGPGTQETQYF; cdr3_nt: -
clone_size: many; d_call: -; v_call: TRBV6-5; j_call: TRBJ1-2; cdr3_aa: CAAQGIYGYTF; cdr3_nt: TGTGCCGCCCAGGGCATCTATGGCTACACCTTC
clone_size: -; d_call: -; v_call: TRBV20-1; j_call: TRBJ1-5; cdr3_aa: CSASPRTGGNQPQHF; cdr3_nt: TGCAGTGCTAGCCCTCGGACGGGGGGGAATCAGCCCCAGCATTTT
clone_size: few; d_call: TRBD1; v_call: TRBV7-2; j_call: TRBJ2-4; cdr3_aa: CASSLGHRQGAGIQYF; cdr3_nt: TGTGCCAGCAGCTTGGGGCATCGACAGGGGGCAGGCATTCAGTACTTC
clone_size: few; d_call: -; v_call: TRBV20-1; j_call: TRBJ1-2; cdr3_aa: CSARAQGSGYTF; cdr3_nt: TGCAGTGCTAGAGCGCAGGGTAGTGGCTACACCTTC
clone_size: many; d_call: TRBD1; v_call: TRBV6-6; j_call: TRBJ1-5; cdr3_aa: CASRPQGNSNQPQHF; cdr3_nt: TGTGCCAGCAGGCCACAGGGGAATAGCAATCAGCCCCAGCATTTT
clone_size: -; d_call: TRBD1; v_call: TRBV7-2; j_call: TRBJ1-6; cdr3_aa: CASSPRQGDNSPLHF; cdr3_nt: TGTGCCAGCAGCCCCCGACAGGGGGATAATTCACCCCTCCACTTT
clone_size: few; d_call: -; v_call: TRBV9; j_call: TRBJ2-3; cdr3_aa: CASSPGRDTDTQYF; cdr3_nt: TGTGCCAGCAGCCCGGGGCGGGACACAGATACGCAGTATTTT
clone_size: -; d_call: -; v_call: TRBV7-2; j_call: TRBJ2-7; cdr3_aa: CASSLMGTSSYEQYF; cdr3_nt: TGTGCCAGCAGCTTAATGGGGACGTCAAGCTACGAGCAGTACTTC
clone_size: many; d_call: TRBD1; v_call: TRBV6-6; j_call: TRBJ2-7; cdr3_aa: CASSSPGQGPYEQYF; cdr3_nt: TGTGCCAGCAGTTCCCCGGGACAGGGTCCCTACGAGCAGTACTTC
clone_size: -; d_call: TRBD1; v_call: TRBV25-1; j_call: TRBJ2-7; cdr3_aa: CASSEGTGVCEQYF; cdr3_nt: TGTGCCAGCAGTGAAGGGACAGGAGTATGCGAGCAGTACTTC
clone_size: many; d_call: -; v_call: TRBV6-6; j_call: TRBJ2-5; cdr3_aa: CASSYVNRETQYF; cdr3_nt: TGTGCCAGCAGTTACGTAAATAGGGAGACCCAGTACTTC